These T cell receptor beta chains were read from a single sample in a study of T cells in Graves' hyperthyroidism and ophthalmopathy. TCRdb analysed the multiplex PCR reads with MiXCR anew, one entry per CDR3 protein. This sample has around 700,000 distinct CDR3 sequences; around 20% occur once, and the top ten carry over 15%. Sequencing was carried out using blood. Receptors were obtained from a woman between 45 and 60 years old with Graves' hyperthyroidism that later progressed to Graves' ophthalmopathy. Each CDR3 is given with its conserved first and last residue. The D gene is left open where the match is weak. Clone size appears in some rows only: once, few, many, or a class for an expanded clone.

d_call: .; clone_size: few; v_call: TRBV29-1; j_call: TRBJ2-1; cdr3_nt: TGCAGCGTTACGGCTCACAGGAACAATTACAATGAGCAGTTCTTC; cdr3_aa: CSVTAHRNNYNEQFF
d_call: TRBD1; clone_size: few; v_call: TRBV6-1; j_call: TRBJ1-2; cdr3_nt: TGTGCCAGCAGCCAGGGGGTCAATAGGGACTATGGCTACACCTTC; cdr3_aa: CASSQGVNRDYGYTF
d_call: .; clone_size: many; v_call: TRBV20-1; j_call: TRBJ1-5; cdr3_nt: TGCAGTGCCTGGGAGGGGGTAAGCAATCAGCCCCAGCATTTT; cdr3_aa: CSAWEGVSNQPQHF
d_call: .; clone_size: many; v_call: TRBV27; j_call: TRBJ2-7; cdr3_nt: TGTGCCAGCAGCTACGGGGGTGAGCAGTACTTC; cdr3_aa: CASSYGGEQYF
d_call: .; clone_size: .; v_call: TRBV5-1; j_call: TRBJ2-5; cdr3_nt: TGCGCCAGCAGCGCCGGGACAAATCAAGAGACCCAGTACTTC; cdr3_aa: CASSAGTNQETQYF
d_call: TRBD1; clone_size: many; v_call: TRBV7-2; j_call: TRBJ1-1; cdr3_nt: TGTGCCAGCAGCTTCACTGGGACAGGGACTGAAGCTTTCTTT; cdr3_aa: CASSFTGTGTEAFF
d_call: .; clone_size: few; v_call: TRBV18; j_call: TRBJ2-3; cdr3_nt: TGTGCCAGCTCACCATTTTTCTCCCCAACAAACAGGGCAGGCACAGATACGCAGTATTTT; cdr3_aa: CASSPFFSPTNRAGTDTQYF
d_call: TRBD1; clone_size: .; v_call: TRBV5-6; j_call: TRBJ1-2; cdr3_nt: TGTGCCAGCAGCTTGGTTCAGGGGGCTCGCGGCTACACCTTC; cdr3_aa: CASSLVQGARGYTF
d_call: TRBD2; clone_size: few; v_call: TRBV5-1; j_call: TRBJ2-3; cdr3_nt: TGCGCCAGCAGCTTGGTGATTAGCGGGGGCACAGATACGCAGTATTTT; cdr3_aa: CASSLVISGGTDTQYF
d_call: .; clone_size: .; v_call: TRBV12-3/TRBV12-4; j_call: TRBJ1-2; cdr3_nt: TGTGCCAGCAGTTTTGACAGTCAGGGTGGCTACACCTTC; cdr3_aa: CASSFDSQGGYTF
d_call: .; clone_size: many; v_call: TRBV20-1; j_call: TRBJ2-7; cdr3_nt: TGCAGTGCTAGAGATCTTGCCTACGAGCAGTACTTC; cdr3_aa: CSARDLAYEQYF
d_call: TRBD1; clone_size: once; v_call: TRBV11-2; j_call: TRBJ1-3; cdr3_nt: TGTGCCAGCAGCTTGATTGGACTCGGGACAGCTGGAAACACCATATATTTT; cdr3_aa: CASSLIGLGTAGNTIYF
d_call: .; clone_size: few; v_call: TRBV11-2; j_call: TRBJ1-4; cdr3_nt: TGTGCCAGCAGCCCCGGGCCAAATGAAAAACTGTTTTTT; cdr3_aa: CASSPGPNEKLFF
d_call: .; clone_size: many; v_call: TRBV7-2; j_call: TRBJ1-5; cdr3_nt: TGTGCCAGCAGCTTAGTCTCGGGAAGGAGCAATCAGCCCCAGCATTTT; cdr3_aa: CASSLVSGRSNQPQHF
d_call: TRBD2; clone_size: many; v_call: TRBV12-5; j_call: TRBJ2-5; cdr3_nt: TGTGCTAGTGGTCCCTCGGGAGGACAGTACTTC; cdr3_aa: CASGPSGGQYF
d_call: .; clone_size: many; v_call: TRBV3-1; j_call: TRBJ1-5; cdr3_nt: TGTGCCAGCAGCCAGGGAGGGCATCAGCCCCAGCATTTT; cdr3_aa: CASSQGGHQPQHF
d_call: TRBD1; clone_size: .; v_call: TRBV7-2; j_call: TRBJ1-2; cdr3_nt: TGTGCCAGCAGCTTAGTCCAGGGGGACTATGGCTACACCTTC; cdr3_aa: CASSLVQGDYGYTF
d_call: .; clone_size: many; v_call: TRBV3-1; j_call: TRBJ2-7; cdr3_nt: TGTGCCAGCAGCCAAGAATTGACTAGAAGGGGCGAGCAGTACTTC; cdr3_aa: CASSQELTRRGEQYF
d_call: .; clone_size: few; v_call: TRBV19; j_call: TRBJ2-3; cdr3_nt: TGTGCCAGTAGGATAAAGGGGCTGGTGACAGATACGCAGTATTTT; cdr3_aa: CASRIKGLVTDTQYF
d_call: .; clone_size: few; v_call: TRBV27; j_call: TRBJ1-1; cdr3_nt: TGTGCCAGTGTTGCAGGGGACCCAAGAGGCACTGAAGCTTTCTTT; cdr3_aa: CASVAGDPRGTEAFF
d_call: TRBD1; clone_size: few; v_call: TRBV19; j_call: TRBJ1-1; cdr3_nt: TGTGCCAGTAGTATAGAAGGGGGCAAGGTCACTGAAGCTTTCTTT; cdr3_aa: CASSIEGGKVTEAFF
d_call: .; clone_size: many; v_call: TRBV11-2; j_call: TRBJ2-3; cdr3_nt: TGTGCCAGCAGCTTAGTAGAGGGCACAGATACGCAGTATTTT; cdr3_aa: CASSLVEGTDTQYF
d_call: TRBD1; clone_size: many; v_call: TRBV27; j_call: TRBJ2-7; cdr3_nt: TGTGCCAGCAGTCGAGGGACAGGGGGCTCCTACGAGCAGTACTTC; cdr3_aa: CASSRGTGGSYEQYF
d_call: .; clone_size: few; v_call: TRBV19; j_call: TRBJ1-4; cdr3_nt: TGTGCCAGTAGTATACGGACAGTTAATGAAAAACTGTTTTTT; cdr3_aa: CASSIRTVNEKLFF
d_call: .; clone_size: .; v_call: TRBV10-1; j_call: TRBJ1-3; cdr3_nt: TGCGCCAGCAGTGATCTAAGCGGGGACACCATATATTTT; cdr3_aa: CASSDLSGDTIYF
d_call: TRBD1; clone_size: .; v_call: TRBV5-4; j_call: TRBJ2-1; cdr3_nt: TGTGCCAGCAGCTTGGACAGGGGGGCAATCAATGAGCAGTTCTTC; cdr3_aa: CASSLDRGAINEQFF
d_call: .; clone_size: many; v_call: TRBV11-3; j_call: TRBJ2-2; cdr3_nt: TGTGCCAGCAGCTTGGACCACTACACCGGGGAGCTGTTTTTT; cdr3_aa: CASSLDHYTGELFF
d_call: .; clone_size: many; v_call: TRBV11-2; j_call: TRBJ2-3; cdr3_nt: TGTGCCAGCAGCTTGAGGGCAGCGGAAAGCGCCACGCAGTATTTT; cdr3_aa: CASSLRAAESATQYF
d_call: .; clone_size: .; v_call: TRBV6-2/TRBV6-3; j_call: TRBJ1-5; cdr3_nt: TGTGCCAGCAGTTACCATCTTCGGGATCCCGGACCCAATCCCCCCTATATCAATCAGCCCCAGCATTTT; cdr3_aa: CASSYHLRDPGPNPPYINQPQHF
d_call: .; clone_size: many; v_call: TRBV7-2; j_call: TRBJ1-1; cdr3_nt: TGTGCCAGCAGCTTGGGGGGGGACAACACTGAAGCTTTCTTT; cdr3_aa: CASSLGGDNTEAFF
d_call: .; clone_size: .; v_call: TRBV12-3/TRBV12-4; j_call: TRBJ2-4; cdr3_nt: TGTGCCAGCAGTTTAGTCCAGGGATTCGAAAACATTCAGTACTTC; cdr3_aa: CASSLVQGFENIQYF
d_call: .; clone_size: few; v_call: TRBV19; j_call: TRBJ1-1; cdr3_nt: TGTGCCAGTAGCCGTATCGGGGGAAACACTGAAGCTTTCTTT; cdr3_aa: CASSRIGGNTEAFF
d_call: .; clone_size: many; v_call: TRBV20-1; j_call: TRBJ2-5; cdr3_nt: TGCAGTGCTAGAGATTGGAGGGGCAGGGAGACCCAGTACTTC; cdr3_aa: CSARDWRGRETQYF
d_call: .; clone_size: few; v_call: TRBV10-1; j_call: TRBJ2-5; cdr3_nt: TGCGCCAGCACCTTTGTTGACGCCCAAGAGACCCAGTACTTC; cdr3_aa: CASTFVDAQETQYF
d_call: .; clone_size: many; v_call: TRBV12-3/TRBV12-4; j_call: TRBJ1-1; cdr3_nt: TGTGCCAGCAGTCACCCACAAGCTGAAGCTTTCTTT; cdr3_aa: CASSHPQAEAFF
d_call: .; clone_size: few; v_call: TRBV9; j_call: TRBJ1-6; cdr3_nt: TGTGCCAGCAGCGCCCTTCAATATAATTCACCCCTCCACTTT; cdr3_aa: CASSALQYNSPLHF
d_call: .; clone_size: many; v_call: TRBV20-1; j_call: TRBJ2-1; cdr3_nt: TGCAGTGCTGGCGGGGCTTACAATGAGCAGTTCTTC; cdr3_aa: CSAGGAYNEQFF
d_call: .; clone_size: many; v_call: TRBV30; j_call: TRBJ1-1; cdr3_nt: TGTGCCTGGAGTAGGGGGGAATTGAACACTGAAGCTTTCTTT; cdr3_aa: CAWSRGELNTEAFF
d_call: TRBD1; clone_size: .; v_call: TRBV2; j_call: TRBJ1-3; cdr3_nt: TGTGCCAGCAGTGCAAACAGGGGAAGCGCTGGAAACACCATATATTTT; cdr3_aa: CASSANRGSAGNTIYF
d_call: TRBD2; clone_size: .; v_call: TRBV6-1; j_call: TRBJ2-1; cdr3_nt: TGTGCCAGCAGTTATCGGTGGGCTAGCGGGGGGGAGGGCAATGAGCAGTTCTTC; cdr3_aa: CASSYRWASGGEGNEQFF
d_call: .; clone_size: .; v_call: TRBV4-2; j_call: TRBJ2-2; cdr3_nt: TGTGCCAGCACCCCGGGGGACACCGTCGGGGAGCTGTTTTTT; cdr3_aa: CASTPGDTVGELFF
d_call: .; clone_size: .; v_call: TRBV29-1; j_call: TRBJ1-1; cdr3_nt: TGCAGCGTTGAACCTAGGGGGTACATGAAGGGGGACGCTTTCTTT; cdr3_aa: CSVEPRGYMKGDAFF
d_call: TRBD1; clone_size: .; v_call: TRBV5-4; j_call: TRBJ2-1; cdr3_nt: TGTGCCAGCAGCAACGGACAGGGGGCAGTAAATGAGCAGTTCTTC; cdr3_aa: CASSNGQGAVNEQFF
d_call: TRBD1; clone_size: few; v_call: TRBV20-1; j_call: TRBJ2-7; cdr3_nt: TGCAGTGCTGAAGGGACAGGGGGCCGGGAGCAGTACTTC; cdr3_aa: CSAEGTGGREQYF
d_call: .; clone_size: once; v_call: TRBV7-2; j_call: TRBJ1-5; cdr3_nt: TGTGCCAGCAGCTTAGCAATGGGAAATCAGCCCCAGCATTTT; cdr3_aa: CASSLAMGNQPQHF
d_call: TRBD1; clone_size: .; v_call: TRBV12-3/TRBV12-4; j_call: TRBJ1-6; cdr3_nt: TGTGCCAGCAGCCCAGGGACAGGCCAATATAATTCACCCCTCCACTTT; cdr3_aa: CASSPGTGQYNSPLHF
d_call: .; clone_size: .; v_call: TRBV14; j_call: TRBJ2-7; cdr3_nt: TGTGCCAGCAGCCAACCCTCCAGGGGGGATAGCTACGAGCAGTACTTC; cdr3_aa: CASSQPSRGDSYEQYF
d_call: .; clone_size: few; v_call: TRBV24-1; j_call: TRBJ2-5; cdr3_nt: TGTGCCACCAGTGATTCCTCGAACCAAGAGACCCAGTACTTC; cdr3_aa: CATSDSSNQETQYF
d_call: TRBD2; clone_size: many; v_call: TRBV12-3/TRBV12-4; j_call: TRBJ2-5; cdr3_nt: TGTGCCAGCAAAAAGGGACTAGAGGAGACCCAGTACTTC; cdr3_aa: CASKKGLEETQYF
d_call: .; clone_size: many; v_call: TRBV2; j_call: TRBJ1-6; cdr3_nt: TGTGCCCGCCGGACGGTAGGGAATTCACCCCTCCACTTT; cdr3_aa: CARRTVGNSPLHF
d_call: TRBD1; clone_size: many; v_call: TRBV18; j_call: TRBJ2-3; cdr3_nt: TGTGCCAGCTCACCACTGCAGGGGGCAGATACGCAGTATTTT; cdr3_aa: CASSPLQGADTQYF
d_call: .; clone_size: many; v_call: TRBV18; j_call: TRBJ2-1; cdr3_nt: TGTGCCAGCTCACCAACCAATGAGCAGTTCTTC; cdr3_aa: CASSPTNEQFF
d_call: .; clone_size: many; v_call: TRBV7-8; j_call: TRBJ1-2; cdr3_nt: TGTGCCAGCAGCTTATCAGTGCCAGTCTATGGCTACACCTTC; cdr3_aa: CASSLSVPVYGYTF
d_call: TRBD2; clone_size: .; v_call: TRBV6-9; j_call: TRBJ2-5; cdr3_nt: TGTGCCAGCAGTTCCCTACTAGCGGGGGAAGAGACCCAGTACTTC; cdr3_aa: CASSSLLAGEETQYF
d_call: .; clone_size: .; v_call: TRBV7-8; j_call: TRBJ2-5; cdr3_nt: TGTGCCAGCAGCTTAGCGGATGGCAAGATGGAGACCCAGTACTTC; cdr3_aa: CASSLADGKMETQYF
d_call: TRBD1; clone_size: .; v_call: TRBV6-2/TRBV6-3; j_call: TRBJ2-2; cdr3_nt: TGTGCCAGCACCAACAGGGGCCAGGGGAACACCGGGGAGCTGTTTTTT; cdr3_aa: CASTNRGQGNTGELFF